The 5 T cell receptor beta chains below come from one sample, sequenced in a study of beta chain features in type 1 diabetes. Study-wide points: Among patients with Type 1 diabetes, TCRB CDR3s were moderately but significantly shorter in every one of the four CD4+ subsets.

The investigators reverse transcribed all of the isolated RNA, so they sequenced expressed TCRB transcripts. The data were produced by immunoSEQ multiplex PCR, yet TCRdb's version contains in-frame clones alone and is incomplete. The sample comprises 150,000 to 200,000 clones, approximately 10% of which are singletons, and under 0.75% rests with the top ten. These receptors have no identified antigens. Sequenced material: central memory CD4+ T cells from blood. These receptors were obtained from a woman aged 25 to 39 with type 1 diabetes.

This clone has a handful of counts. The rearrangement links TRBV9 to TRBJ2-7; 7 nucleotides match TRBD1. This CDR3 region has 15 residues. Germline assignment: CDR1 SGDLS and CDR2 YYNGEE. Trimming took 0 bases from V and 3 from J; bases not matched to a gene: 6. CDR3 nucleotide sequence: TGTGCCAGCAGCGTAGAGGGGACAGTGGGCTACGAGCAGTACTTC. Translated, it gives CASSVEGTVGYEQYF. Complete variable domain (other parts from reference TRBV9 and TRBJ2-7): DSGVTQTPKHLITATGQRVTLRCSPRSGDLSVYWYQQSLDQGLQFLIQYYNGEERAKGNILERFSAQQFPDLHSELNLSSLELGDSALYFCASSVEGTVGYEQYFGPGTRLTVT.

This chain connects TRBV15 to TRBJ1-2, with D unresolved. Trimming removed 0 bases at V and 4 bases at J, with 6 bases between. This CDR3 region has 13 residues. Germline CDR1 LNHNV, CDR2 YYDKDF (reference sequence). Written as DNA, the CDR3 is TGTGCCACCAGCAGAGATAAGAGCTATGGCTACACCTTC. It translates to CATSRDKSYGYTF.

A few counts support this clone. The chain employs TRBV4-1 and TRBJ2-7, with D perhaps matching TRBD1 (6 bases). Germline V lookup: CDR1 MGHRA, CDR2 YSYEKL. Trimming stripped 2 bases from V and 5 bases from J, with 16 bases between. There are 15 residues in the CDR3. Here the CDR3 DNA reads TGCGCCAGCAGCCAATTGGTTGCAGGGGAAGACGAGCAGTACTTC. Encoded protein: CASSQLVAGEDEQYF.

The chain uses TRBV30 and TRBJ1-1, with D unresolved. This CDR3 has 13 amino acids. V lost 4 bases and J 2 bases, leaving 11 bases between the germline ends. Germline CDR1 GTSNPN, CDR2 SVGIG (reference sequence). The CDR3 spells CAWKVAGNTEAFF. The DNA of the CDR3 is TGTGCCTGGAAAGTGGCAGGCAACACTGAAGCTTTCTTT.

The rearrangement joins TRBV7-9 to TRBJ2-7, with 8 nucleotides matching TRBD1. This CDR3 is 15 amino acids long. Germline CDR1 SEHNR, CDR2 FQNEAQ (reference sequence). V trimming: 4 bases; J trimming: 2 bases; junction bases outside the gene matches: 7. The CDR3 spells CASSSADRGTYEQYF. The CDR3 nucleotides are TGTGCCAGCAGCTCCGCCGACAGGGGCACCTACGAGCAGTACTTC.